The sequence of this TCR beta chain was determined in a study of blood T cell repertoires in COVID-19. Overall study: Spain, Italy and the United States supplied samples that represented acute and convalescent COVID-19. In each case, the material was cDNA or gDNA derived from T cells, B-cell-depleted T cells, or PBMCs.

The CDR3 totals 13 residues. The ends were cut back, 5 bases at V and 6 bases at J, with 13 bases in the middle. Germline lookup yields CDR1 SNHLY and CDR2 FYNNEI. Assay used: immunoSEQ multiplex PCR; TCRdb lists only in-frame clones, some missing. The sample lists 90,000 to 120,000 clones, approximately 92% occurring once. The specimen was peripheral blood. The chain has TRBV2 and TRBJ1-2; the D is unclear. The receptor's source is a woman over 75 with acute or convalescent COVID-19. CDR3 amino acids: CASSRLPGHGYTF. The CDR3 nucleotides read TGTGCCAGCAGTCGCCTGCCTGGGCATGGCTACACCTTC.